Following are 8 T cell receptor beta chains from one sample sequenced in a study of graft-versus-host responses after intestinal transplantation. TCRdb keeps only in-frame clones here, not all; method: immunoSEQ multiplex PCR. The sample includes 40,000 or so clones, around 92% of them seen just once. Source: PBMCs, taken roughly 270 days after transplant. The receptors stem from a human patient who received an intestinal transplant, so some T cells may come from the graft donor.

This clone has a handful of counts. This sequence joins TRBV15 and TRBJ1-2, with D hard to call. V was shortened by 5 bases and J by 4 bases, with 8 bases between the two germline ends. Germline CDR1 is LNHNV and CDR2 is YYDKDF (reference sequence). The CDR3 extends over 12 amino acids. The chain's CDR3 is CATSLGPYGYTF. The DNA of the CDR3 is TGTGCCACCAGCCTCGGACCCTATGGCTACACCTTC.

V and J are TRBV30 and TRBJ2-2; 10 nucleotides agree with TRBD2. V lost 0 bases and J lost 5; bases outside the gene matches: 0. The CDR3 is 14 residues long. Per the germline V gene, CDR1 is GTSNPN and CDR2 is SVGIG (reference sequence). In DNA, the CDR3 is TGTGCCTGGAGTGTAGCGGGGGGGACCGGGGAGCTGTTTTTT. Protein sequence: CAWSVAGGTGELFF.

J is TRBJ2-5 and V is TRBV6-6, with D hard to call. CDR1 and CDR2 from the germline V gene are MNHNY and SVGAGI (reference sequence). This CDR3 has 12 residues. Trimming pared 5 bases from V and 0 bases from J, leaving 4 bases between. The CDR3 DNA reads TGTGCCAGCAGTCCCGACCAAGAGACCCAGTACTTC. It is translated as CASSPDQETQYF.

This clone is a singleton in its sample. V and J are TRBV6-5 and TRBJ1-2; no clear D. CDR3 length: 13 residues. The V gene's germline CDR1 is MNHEY and CDR2 SVGAGI. The ends were cut back, 2 bases at V and 2 bases at J, with 6 bases in the middle. The CDR3 DNA reads as TGTGCCAGCAGTTACAGGGAAAACTATGGCTACACCTTC. This translates into CASSYRENYGYTF.

The chain uses TRBV11-2 and TRBJ2-6; 7 bases agree with TRBD1. The CDR3 consists of 19 residues. Germline trimming cut 4 bases from V and 0 bases from J; bases unmatched to any gene: 12. Germline V gene sequence: CDR1 SGHAT, CDR2 FQNNGV. CDR3 DNA sequence: TGTGCCAGCAGCTCGCGAGGTAGGGACAGATTCTCTGGGGCCAACGTCCTGACTTTC. This translates into CASSSRGRDRFSGANVLTF. The full variable domain, with the rest looked up from reference TRBV11-2 and TRBJ2-6, is EAGVAQSPRYKIIEKRQSVAFWCNPISGHATLYWYQQILGQGPKLLIQFQNNGVVDDSQLPKDRFSAERLKGVDSTLKIQPAKLEDSAVYLCASSSRGRDRFSGANVLTFGAGSRLTVL.

The CDR3 nucleotides are TGTGCCAGCAGCTCCGGGACTAGCGGCTACGAGCAGTACTTC. Translating it yields CASSSGTSGYEQYF. V and J are TRBV9 and TRBJ2-7; the match to TRBD2 covers 11 bases. Germline CDR1 SGDLS, CDR2 YYNGEE. V lost 4 bases to trimming and J lost 3 bases; unmatched junction nucleotides: 3. The CDR3 contains 14 residues.

A word on this clone: In the same sample, other DNA sequences code for this CDR3. This chain connects TRBV19 to TRBJ1-5; TRBD1 agrees at 8 bases. The J segment lost 9 bases and the V segment lost 0 bases, leaving 7 bases of the junction unmatched. In germline, CDR1 is LNHDA, CDR2 SQIVND (reference sequence). The CDR3 consists of 15 residues. The CDR3 DNA sequence: TGTGCCAGTAGTATAGAGAGGACAGGGTTGCGGCCCCAGCATTTT. Protein product: CASSIERTGLRPQHF. Complete variable domain (other parts from reference TRBV19 and TRBJ1-5): DGGITQSPKYLFRKEGQNVTLSCEQNLNHDAMYWYRQDPGQGLRLIYYSQIVNDFQKGDIAEGYSVSREKKESFPLTVTSAQKNPTAFYLCASSIERTGLRPQHFGDGTRLSIL.

The count of this clone is one. The chain recombines TRBV5-6 with TRBJ2-3; 9 positions agree with TRBD2. The CDR3 is made up of 13 amino acids. Germline lookup yields CDR1 SGHDT and CDR2 YYEEEE. Trimming at V came to 3 bases and at J to 6 bases, leaving 2 bases not matched to a gene. DNA for the CDR3: TGTGCCAGCAGCTCTAGCGGGGTCGATACGCAGTATTTT. As protein: CASSSSGVDTQYF.